The present entry profiles one T cell receptor (beta chain) with its context. TCRdb's table, derived via immunoSEQ multiplex PCR, lists solely in-frame clones and lacks some. The sample lists roughly 400,000 clones; roughly 86% were seen once. The V segment lost 5 bases and the J segment 0 bases; nucleotides outside the gene matches: 9. From germline, CDR1 is SGHTA and CDR2 FQGTGA. The CDR3 runs 18 residues. This entry belongs to a study of blood T cell repertoires in COVID-19. On the study more broadly: The cDNA or gDNA used as material had been derived from T cells, B-cell-depleted T cells, or PBMCs.

Sequences were obtained from PBMCs or T cells enriched from blood (not recorded which). The chain employs TRBV7-3 and TRBJ1-6, with 8 bases aligning to TRBD1. This clonotype originated in a woman in her twenties or thirties who had recovered from COVID-19. The CDR3 DNA sequence: TGTGCCAGCAGCCAGAGACAGGGGCCCAGCTCCTATAATTCACCCCTCCACTTT. Its translation: CASSQRQGPSSYNSPLHF. The complete variable domain, with remaining parts taken from reference TRBV7-3 and TRBJ1-6, reads GAGVSQTPSNKVTEKGKYVELRCDPISGHTALYWYRQSLGQGPEFLIYFQGTGAADDSGLPNDRFFAVRPEGSVSTLKIQRTERGDSAVYLCASSQRQGPSSYNSPLHFGNGTRLTVT.